This T cell receptor beta chain was documented in a study of blood T cell repertoires in COVID-19. About the study: PBMCs, B-cell-depleted T cells, or T cells provided the cDNA or gDNA that made up the material.

The CDR3 runs 14 residues. V shed 6 bases and J 7 bases; nucleotides not matched to a gene: 8. Germline V CDR1 and CDR2: MNHNY, SVGAGI (reference sequence). The assay was immunoSEQ multiplex PCR, and TCRdb's table has in-frame clones only and misses some. The table includes 110,000 or so clones, 75% to 90% detected once. Sequencing was performed on peripheral blood. The chain carries TRBV6-6 and TRBJ1-5; TRBD1 matches 8 bases. This TCR came from a woman aged 55-70 years with COVID-19, enrolled during active disease. CDR3 sequence reads: CASSYTGGEQPQHF. In DNA, the CDR3 is TGTGCCAGCAGCTACACAGGGGGAGAACAGCCCCAGCATTTT.